These T cell receptor beta chains were read from a single sample in a study of blood T cell repertoires in COVID-19. The assay was immunoSEQ multiplex PCR, and TCRdb's table has in-frame clones only and misses some. The sample records fewer than 200,000 clones, around 89% being singletons. The material sequenced was peripheral blood. The receptors shown here come from a man between 18 and 29 years old who had recovered from COVID-19. Each CDR3 is given without its conserved first and last residue.

j_call v_call cdr3_aa
TRBJ2-1 TRBV4-1 ASSQDVAGAYNEQF
TRBJ2-2 TRBV3-1/TRBV3-2 ASRHGQGAIGELF
TRBJ1-6 TRBV7-9 ASSRGSGGFDSPLH
TRBJ1-2 TRBV28 ASGEDRSGGYT
TRBJ1-1 TRBV23-1 ASTGGQNFRDTEAF
TRBJ1-1 TRBV28 ASRGRGSGEAF
TRBJ1-2 TRBV29-1 SVEQNYGYT
TRBJ1-2 TRBV29-1 SVATGGGDYGYT
TRBJ2-7 TRBV6-6 ASSYPSGSSYEQY
TRBJ2-3 TRBV7-3 ASSLQGGFGTDTQY
TRBJ2-1 TRBV5-1 ASSRESGRANEQF
TRBJ2-7 TRBV4-3 ASSQDPYGVNEQY
TRBJ2-1 TRBV7-2 ASSLLQWGPSYNEQF
TRBJ2-2 TRBV4-2 ASSYAASGFTGELF
TRBJ2-1 TRBV19 ASSPLLRGGIEDEQF
TRBJ2-3 TRBV29-1 SVDWQSGDTQY
TRBJ1-1 TRBV27 ASSRRTGGSTEAF
TRBJ1-1 TRBV6-2/TRBV6-3 ASSYSQGGLITEAF
TRBJ1-1 TRBV18 ASSPRQGVDTEAF
TRBJ2-1 TRBV5-6 ASSSGRSGSDEQF
TRBJ2-1 TRBV10-3 ATQTTGSGYSSYNEQF
TRBJ2-7 TRBV28 ASSLTAGTYEQY
TRBJ2-5 TRBV6-6 ASSPGPGRYTQETQY
TRBJ2-3 TRBV7-9 ASSSSGQGFGDTQY
TRBJ1-3 TRBV20-1 SASAEFRGNTIY
TRBJ1-1 TRBV18 ASSRDRGDTEAF
TRBJ2-1 TRBV2 ASTWTSGGQEQF
TRBJ2-1 TRBV12-3/TRBV12-4 ASWGGYEQF
TRBJ2-5 TRBV7-2 ASSLDGTSGSWH
TRBJ1-5 TRBV30 AWAGGGNQPQH
TRBJ1-2 TRBV27 ASSLNRDKKYSYT
TRBJ1-6 TRBV5-1 ASSLGQTTSPLH
TRBJ1-1 TRBV24-1 ATSDFDSPEAF
TRBJ2-1 TRBV6-5 ASSYGGQVNRVVF
TRBJ2-7 TRBV7-8 ASSLRQGLGGYEQY
TRBJ2-7 TRBV2 ASSEVNSSPYEQY
TRBJ1-2 TRBV7-2 ASSLMSPSGYT
TRBJ1-1 TRBV27 ASRPWDRLNTEAF
TRBJ2-1 TRBV24-1 ATSATGFSEQF
TRBJ1-5 TRBV19 ASSTTGTNQPQH
TRBJ2-1 TRBV27 ASTRLQLGGEQF
TRBJ1-5 TRBV10-2 ASSLTGNQPQH
TRBJ2-1 TRBV19 ASSISGSGYEQF